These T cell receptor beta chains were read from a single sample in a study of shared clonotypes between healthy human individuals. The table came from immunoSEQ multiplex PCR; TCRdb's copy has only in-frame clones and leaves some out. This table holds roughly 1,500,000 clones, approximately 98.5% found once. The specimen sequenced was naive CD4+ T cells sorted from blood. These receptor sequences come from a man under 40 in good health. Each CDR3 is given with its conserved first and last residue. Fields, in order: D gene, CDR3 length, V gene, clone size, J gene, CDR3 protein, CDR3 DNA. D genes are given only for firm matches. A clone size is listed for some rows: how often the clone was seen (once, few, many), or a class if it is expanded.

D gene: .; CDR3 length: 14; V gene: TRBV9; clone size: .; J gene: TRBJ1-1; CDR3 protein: CASSPGLANTEAFF; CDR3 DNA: TGTGCCAGTTCCCCGGGACTAGCGAACACTGAAGCTTTCTTT
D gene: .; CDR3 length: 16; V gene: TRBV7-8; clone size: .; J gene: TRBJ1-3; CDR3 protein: CASSQQRANSGNTIYF; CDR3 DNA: TGTGCCAGCAGTCAACAAAGGGCAAACTCTGGAAACACCATATATTTT
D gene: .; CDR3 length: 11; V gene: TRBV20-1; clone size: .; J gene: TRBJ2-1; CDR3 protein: CSARASGEQFF; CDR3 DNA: TGCAGTGCTAGAGCGAGTGGGGAGCAGTTCTTC
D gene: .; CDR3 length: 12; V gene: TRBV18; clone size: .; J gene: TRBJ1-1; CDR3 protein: CASSFSNTEAFF; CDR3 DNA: TGTGCCAGCTCGTTCAGCAACACTGAAGCTTTCTTT
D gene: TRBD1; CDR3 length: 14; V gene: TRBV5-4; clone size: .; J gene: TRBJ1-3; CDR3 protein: CASSTYRGADTIYF; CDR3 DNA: TGTGCCAGCAGCACCTACAGGGGCGCGGACACCATATATTTT
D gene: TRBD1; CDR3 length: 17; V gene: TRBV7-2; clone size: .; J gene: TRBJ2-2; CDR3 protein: CASRRLAGGLNTGELFF; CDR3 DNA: TGTGCCAGCAGACGTCTGGCAGGGGGCCTGAACACCGGGGAGCTGTTTTTT
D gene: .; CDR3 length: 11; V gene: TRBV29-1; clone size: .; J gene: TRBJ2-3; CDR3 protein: CSVVPIDTQYF; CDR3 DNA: TGCAGCGTTGTGCCGATAGATACGCAGTATTTT
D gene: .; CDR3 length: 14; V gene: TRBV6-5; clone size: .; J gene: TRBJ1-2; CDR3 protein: CASSYEAGNYGYTF; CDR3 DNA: TGTGCCAGCAGTTACGAGGCAGGGAACTATGGCTACACCTTC
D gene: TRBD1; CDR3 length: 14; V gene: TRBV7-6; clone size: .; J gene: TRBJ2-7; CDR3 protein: CASSSRQGSYEQYF; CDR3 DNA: TGTGCCAGCAGCTCCCGACAGGGGTCCTACGAGCAGTACTTC
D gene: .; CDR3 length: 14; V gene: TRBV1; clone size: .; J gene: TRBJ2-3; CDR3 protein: CTSRISGSTDTQYF; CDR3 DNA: TGCACCAGCAGAATTAGCGGAAGCACAGATACGCAGTATTTT
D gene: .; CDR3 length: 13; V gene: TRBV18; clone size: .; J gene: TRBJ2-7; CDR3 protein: CASSPRVDYEQYF; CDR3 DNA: TGTGCCAGCTCACCGAGGGTCGACTACGAGCAGTACTTC
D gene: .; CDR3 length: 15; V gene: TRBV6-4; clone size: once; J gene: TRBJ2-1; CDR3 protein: CASSVSGASANEQFF; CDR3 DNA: TGTGCCAGCAGTGTCTCGGGGGCTAGCGCCAATGAGCAGTTCTTC
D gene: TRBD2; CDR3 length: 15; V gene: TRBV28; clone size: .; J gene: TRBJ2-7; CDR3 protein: CASRKVIGGLYEQYF; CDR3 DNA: TGTGCCAGCAGAAAAGTCATCGGGGGGTTATACGAGCAGTACTTC
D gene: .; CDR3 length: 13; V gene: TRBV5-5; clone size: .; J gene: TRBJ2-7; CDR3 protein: CASSLGGALKQYF; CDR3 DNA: TGTGCCAGCAGCTTGGGGGGAGCTTTGAAGCAGTACTTC
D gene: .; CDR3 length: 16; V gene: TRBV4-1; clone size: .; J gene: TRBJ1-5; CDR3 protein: CASSQERWQGEQPQHF; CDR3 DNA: TGCGCCAGCAGCCAAGAACGCTGGCAGGGTGAGCAGCCCCAGCATTTT
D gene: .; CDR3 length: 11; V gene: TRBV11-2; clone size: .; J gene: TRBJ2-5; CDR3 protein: CASSPAETQYF; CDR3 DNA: TGTGCCAGCAGCCCCGCCGAGACCCAGTACTTC
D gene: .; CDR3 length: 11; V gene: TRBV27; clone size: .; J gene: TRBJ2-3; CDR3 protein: CASSSTDTQYF; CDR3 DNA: TGTGCCAGCAGTTCCACAGATACGCAGTATTTT
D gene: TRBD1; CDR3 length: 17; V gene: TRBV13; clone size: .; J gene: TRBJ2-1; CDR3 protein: CASSDRTGVGFNNEQFF; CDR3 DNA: TGTGCCAGCAGCGACCGGACAGGGGTGGGTTTTAACAATGAGCAGTTCTTC
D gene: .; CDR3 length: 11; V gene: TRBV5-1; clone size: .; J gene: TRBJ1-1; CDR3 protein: CASSLWREAFF; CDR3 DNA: TGCGCCAGCAGCCTTTGGAGAGAAGCTTTCTTT
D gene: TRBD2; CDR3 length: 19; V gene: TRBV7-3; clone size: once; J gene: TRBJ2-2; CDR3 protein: CASSYTGTSGSALTGELFF; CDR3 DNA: TGTGCCAGCAGCTATACCGGGACTAGCGGGAGTGCTCTCACCGGGGAGCTGTTTTTT
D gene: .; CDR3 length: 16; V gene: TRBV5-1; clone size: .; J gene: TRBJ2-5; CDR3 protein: CASSLAVGGPEETQYF; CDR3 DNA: TGCGCCAGCAGCTTGGCAGTCGGGGGGCCAGAAGAGACCCAGTACTTC
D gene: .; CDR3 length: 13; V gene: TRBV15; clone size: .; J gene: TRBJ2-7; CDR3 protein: CATSRDLANEQYF; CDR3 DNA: TGTGCCACCAGCAGAGATTTAGCGAACGAGCAGTACTTC
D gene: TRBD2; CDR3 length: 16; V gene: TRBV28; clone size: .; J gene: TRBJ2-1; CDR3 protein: CASSFSWWAGDNEQFF; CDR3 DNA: TGTGCCAGCAGTTTTAGTTGGTGGGCGGGAGACAATGAGCAGTTCTTC
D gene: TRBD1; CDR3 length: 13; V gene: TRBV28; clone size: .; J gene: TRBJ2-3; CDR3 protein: CASSNRGPDTQYF; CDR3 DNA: TGTGCCAGCAGTAACAGGGGGCCAGATACGCAGTATTTT
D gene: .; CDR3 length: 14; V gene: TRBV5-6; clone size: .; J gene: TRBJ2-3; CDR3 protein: CASIRGRGTDTQYF; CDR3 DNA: TGTGCCAGCATCAGGGGGAGGGGCACAGATACGCAGTATTTT
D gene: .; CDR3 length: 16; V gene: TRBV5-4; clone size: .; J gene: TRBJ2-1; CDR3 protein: CASSSASSMPYNEQFF; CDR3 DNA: TGTGCCAGCAGCTCCGCCTCTAGTATGCCCTACAATGAGCAGTTCTTC
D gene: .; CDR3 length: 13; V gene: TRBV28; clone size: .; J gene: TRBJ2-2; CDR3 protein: CASALYGLGELFF; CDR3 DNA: TGTGCCAGCGCCCTATACGGTCTCGGGGAGCTGTTTTTT
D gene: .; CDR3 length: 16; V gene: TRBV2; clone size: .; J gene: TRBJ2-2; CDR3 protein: CASSKSRVSNTGELFF; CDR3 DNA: TGTGCCAGCAGTAAGAGCAGGGTGTCAAACACCGGGGAGCTGTTTTTT
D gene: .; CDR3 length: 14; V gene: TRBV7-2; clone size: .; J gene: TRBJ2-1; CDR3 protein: CASSLARLNGEQFF; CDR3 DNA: TGTGCCAGCAGCTTAGCGCGACTAAATGGCGAGCAGTTCTTC
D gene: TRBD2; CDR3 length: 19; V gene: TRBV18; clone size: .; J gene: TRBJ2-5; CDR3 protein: CASSPTKTSGSWGQETQYF; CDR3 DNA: TGTGCCAGCTCACCAACCAAAACTAGCGGGAGCTGGGGTCAAGAGACCCAGTACTTC
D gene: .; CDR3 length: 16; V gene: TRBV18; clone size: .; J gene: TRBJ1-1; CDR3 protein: CASSPLRAGRDTEAFF; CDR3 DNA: TGTGCCAGCTCACCCCTCCGGGCAGGGAGGGACACTGAAGCTTTCTTT
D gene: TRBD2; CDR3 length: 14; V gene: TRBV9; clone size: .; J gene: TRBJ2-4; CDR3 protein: CASSVGEGLNIQYF; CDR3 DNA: TGTGCCAGCAGCGTAGGGGAGGGATTAAACATTCAGTACTTC
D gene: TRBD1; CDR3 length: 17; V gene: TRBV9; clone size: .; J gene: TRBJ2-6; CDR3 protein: CASSPPGQGSGANVLTF; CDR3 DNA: TGTGCCAGCAGCCCCCCGGGACAGGGATCTGGGGCCAACGTCCTGACTTTC
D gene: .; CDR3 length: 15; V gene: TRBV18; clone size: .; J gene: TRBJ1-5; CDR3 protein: CASSPQRNSNQPQHF; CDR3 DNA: TGTGCCAGCTCACCCCAGAGAAATAGCAATCAGCCCCAGCATTTT